This T cell receptor (beta chain) is drawn from a study of blood T cell repertoires in COVID-19. Study summary: The United States, Italy and Spain were the sources of the acute and convalescent COVID-19 samples. PBMCs, B-cell-depleted T cells, or T cells provided the cDNA or gDNA that made up the material.

As handled by the study authors: Estimation of nucleated cell counts was performed using reference gene primer amplification. Clones were sequenced by immunoSEQ multiplex PCR, and TCRdb holds only the in-frame ones, with some missing. V, J and clone size are those of that table, while D and trimming were read from the DNA. Altogether around 150,000 clones are present, roughly 84% being singletons, with the ten largest covering less than 10%. The CDR3 is 16 amino acids. V gave up 3 bases and J gave up 7 bases; unmatched junction bases: 8. Looked up from germline, CDR1 is LGHDT and CDR2 is YNNKEL (reference sequence).

The source of this sequence is a woman aged 55-75 years with COVID-19, enrolled during active disease. The chain combines TRBV3-1 (or the pseudogene TRBV3-2) with TRBJ2-1; 11 nucleotides align to TRBD2. Sequences were obtained from peripheral blood. The CDR3 nucleotides are TGTGCCAGCAGCCATTATGCGACTAGCGGGATAAATGAGCAGTTCTTC. Translated: CASSHYATSGINEQFF.